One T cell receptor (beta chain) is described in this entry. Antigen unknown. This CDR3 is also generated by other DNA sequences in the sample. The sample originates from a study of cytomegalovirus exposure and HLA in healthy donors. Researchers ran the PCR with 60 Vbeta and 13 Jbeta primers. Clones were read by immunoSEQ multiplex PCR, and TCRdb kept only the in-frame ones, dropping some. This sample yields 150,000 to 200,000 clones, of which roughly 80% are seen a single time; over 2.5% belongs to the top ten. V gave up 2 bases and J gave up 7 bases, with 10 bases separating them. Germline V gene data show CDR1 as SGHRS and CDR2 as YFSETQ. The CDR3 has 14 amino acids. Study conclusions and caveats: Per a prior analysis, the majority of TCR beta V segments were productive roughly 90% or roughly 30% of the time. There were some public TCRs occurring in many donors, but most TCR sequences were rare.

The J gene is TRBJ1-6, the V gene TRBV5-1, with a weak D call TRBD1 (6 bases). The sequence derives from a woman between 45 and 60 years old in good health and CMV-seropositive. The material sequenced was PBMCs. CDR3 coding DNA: TGCGCCAGCAGCTTATCAGGGGACAATTCACCCCTCCACTTT. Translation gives CASSLSGDNSPLHF.